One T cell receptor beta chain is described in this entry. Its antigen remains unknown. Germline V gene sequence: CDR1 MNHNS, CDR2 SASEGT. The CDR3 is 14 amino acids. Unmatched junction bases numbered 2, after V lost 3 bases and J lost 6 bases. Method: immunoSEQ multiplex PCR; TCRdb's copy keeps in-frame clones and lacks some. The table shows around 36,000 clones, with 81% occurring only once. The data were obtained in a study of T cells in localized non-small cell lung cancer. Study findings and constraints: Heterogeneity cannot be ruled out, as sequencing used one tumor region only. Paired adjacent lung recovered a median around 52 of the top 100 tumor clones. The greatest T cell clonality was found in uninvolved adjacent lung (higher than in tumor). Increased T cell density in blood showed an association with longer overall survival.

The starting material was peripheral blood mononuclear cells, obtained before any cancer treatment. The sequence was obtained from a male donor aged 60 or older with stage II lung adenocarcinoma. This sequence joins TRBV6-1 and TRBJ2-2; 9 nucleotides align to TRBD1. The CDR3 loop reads CASSEGQGPGELFF. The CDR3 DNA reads TGTGCCAGCAGTGAGGGACAGGGACCCGGGGAGCTGTTTTTT.